This T cell receptor beta chain derives from a study of T cell changes during pregnancy in multiple sclerosis. Per germline, CDR1 LNHNV and CDR2 YYDKDF (reference sequence). This CDR3 is built from 14 residues. The V gene lost 0 bases and the J gene lost 11 bases, with 11 bases spanning the gap. Produced via immunoSEQ multiplex PCR; TCRdb's table is partial and in-frame only. The table shows about 21,000 clones, with 85% to 95% occurring only once. The TCR comes from a female donor with multiple sclerosis, enrolled in a pregnancy study. Sequenced here: CD4+ T cells from peripheral blood mononuclear cells, sampled in the third trimester of pregnancy. The chain has TRBV15 and TRBJ1-6; D may be TRBD1 (6 bases). The CDR3 loop reads CATSRDLAGAPLHF. In DNA, the CDR3 is TGTGCCACCAGCAGAGATCTAGCAGGGGCACCCCTCCACTTT. The full variable domain, in which reference TRBV15 and TRBJ1-6 provide the parts outside the CDR3, is DAMVIQNPRYQVTQFGKPVTLSCSQTLNHNVMYWYQQKSSQAPKLLFHYYDKDFNNEADTPDNFQSRRPNTSFCFLDIRSPGLGDTAMYLCATSRDLAGAPLHFGNGTRLTVT.